Included here is one T cell receptor beta chain sequence, with context. The sample is drawn from a study of T cell changes during pregnancy in multiple sclerosis. After removal of 5 bases from V and 3 bases from J, the junction contained 12 bases not matched to a gene. This CDR3 spans 16 amino acids. Germline V gives CDR1 LGHNA, CDR2 YNFKEQ. TCRdb's table, derived via immunoSEQ multiplex PCR, lists solely in-frame clones and lacks some. This repertoire shows under 65,000 clones, 92% found once; its top ten account for approximately 0.69%. V gene TRBV4-2 combines with J gene TRBJ2-7; 8 bases match TRBD1. This sequence originates from a female donor with multiple sclerosis, enrolled in a pregnancy study. This specimen was CD4+ T cells from peripheral blood mononuclear cells, taken after pregnancy. CDR3 coding DNA: TGTGCCAGCAGCTCTTCCGGGACAGGTACAGACTACGAGCAGTACTTC. It yields the protein CASSSSGTGTDYEQYF.